These 27 T cell receptor beta chains were sequenced from one sample in a study of blood T cells in healthy people across ages. Combining a sample-barcoded 5' primer with a J-beta primer mix, a second PCR ran for about 6 to 12 cycles. From the 5' RACE reads, TCRdb called clonotypes with MiXCR, one entry per CDR3 protein. The data show roughly 1,800,000 distinct CDR3 sequences, 49% seen once. Sequences were obtained from blood. These TCRs come from a woman aged 40 to 55 in good health.

This chain links TRBV20-1 with TRBJ1-2, with D uncertain. The CDR3 length is 10 residues. Trimming cost V 4 bases and J 5 bases, with 5 bases left between them. Germline assignment: CDR1 DFQATT and CDR2 SNEGSKA (reference sequence). The CDR3 spells CSAIAYGYTF. In nucleotides, the CDR3 is TGCAGTGCTATTGCGTATGGCTACACCTTC.

The chain recombines TRBV7-2 with TRBJ1-6; maybe TRBD1 (5 bases). CDR1 is SGHTA, CDR2 FQGNSA, per germline. The germline V and J ends were trimmed by 5 bases and 9 bases, with 11 bases remaining between them. The CDR3 sequence is 13 residues long. For the CDR3, the DNA is TGTGCCAGCAGCCCTGGGGCGTCTTCACCCCTCCACTTT. Translating it yields CASSPGASSPLHF.

This clonotype has only a few counts. The chain joins TRBV4-3 to TRBJ2-4, with TRBD2 matching 9 bases. The DNA end is more similar to TRBJ2-7, so the J call may be wrong. There are 17 residues in the CDR3. The germline V gene has CDR1 LGHNA and CDR2 YSLEER. The CDR3 here is CASSQERSGGLLYEQYF. In DNA, the CDR3 is TGCGCCAGCAGCCAAGAGCGTAGCGGGGGACTACTCTACGAGCAGTACTTC.

This clonotype has only a few counts. This chain links TRBV20-1 with TRBJ2-4; D might be TRBD1 (5 bases). Trimming took 3 bases from V and 0 from J, leaving 27 bases between them. This CDR3 region has 20 residues. Per germline, CDR1 DFQATT and CDR2 SNEGSKA (reference sequence). The CDR3 reads CSASSRVSPYTNLAKNIQYF. DNA of the CDR3: TGCAGTGCTAGTAGCAGGGTTAGCCCCTATACAAACCTAGCCAAAAACATTCAGTACTTC.

This clonotype was counted between two and nine times. The V gene is TRBV7-2, the J gene TRBJ2-7; 9 bases line up with TRBD2. The closer fit of TRBJ2-5 to the DNA end suggests the J call may be wrong. The CDR3 length is 15 residues. The germline CDR1 and CDR2 sequences are SGHTA and FQGNSA. The CDR3 DNA follows: TGTGCCAGCAGCTCCGGCGGGGGGGCCGCAGAGACCCAGTACTTC. This gives the protein CASSSGGGAAETQYF.

The chain joins TRBV12-3 or TRBV12-4 to TRBJ2-1; 8 bases are a match to TRBD2. This CDR3 comprises 16 residues. Trimming removed 4 bases from V and 5 bases from J; junction bases left unmatched: 10. Here the CDR3 reads CASSSHSGGLNNEQFF. The DNA for the CDR3 is TGTGCCAGCAGTTCACACTCGGGGGGGCTCAACAATGAGCAGTTCTTC.

CDR3 region: CASTGGHYEQYF. CDR3 DNA sequence: TGTGCCAGCACCGGGGGCCACTACGAGCAGTACTTC. The V call is TRBV6-5, the J call TRBJ2-7; tentatively, D is TRBD1 or TRBD2 (6 bases each). The CDR3 covers 12 residues. CDR1 MNHEY and CDR2 SVGAGI come from the germline V gene. The germline V and J ends were trimmed by 7 bases and 3 bases, with 10 bases remaining between them.

The chain combines TRBV7-2 with TRBJ1-2; 7 nucleotides match TRBD1. CDR1 SGHTA and CDR2 FQGNSA come from the germline V gene. Trimming took 5 bases from V and 5 from J; bases not matched to a gene: 8. CDR3 length: 14 residues. The CDR3 nucleotides read TGTGCCAGCAGCCTTCAGACAGGGAAATATGGCTACACCTTC. Its protein is CASSLQTGKYGYTF.

This clonotype has at least ten counts. V is TRBV28 and J is TRBJ2-7, with D possibly being TRBD1 or TRBD2 (5 bases each). CDR1 is MDHEN, CDR2 SYDVKM, per germline. This CDR3 is 12 amino acids long. With 5 bases removed from V and 3 bases from J, the gap between germline ends came to 8 bases. CDR3 loop: CASSRDGYEQYF. The CDR3 nucleotides are TGTGCCAGCAGTCGGGACGGCTACGAGCAGTACTTC.

The rearrangement uses TRBV7-2 and TRBJ1-4; maybe TRBD1 (5 bases). Germline V gene sequence: CDR1 SGHTA, CDR2 FQGNSA. Trimming pared 2 bases from V and 8 bases from J, leaving 15 bases between. The CDR3 totals 15 residues. Here the CDR3 reads CASSLSRGVGEKLFF. In nucleotides, the CDR3 is TGTGCCAGCAGCTTATCAAGAGGGGTGGGGGAAAAACTGTTTTTT.

The rearrangement links TRBV20-1 to TRBJ2-1, with D hard to call. This CDR3 region has 13 residues. CDR1 and CDR2 from the germline V gene are DFQATT and SNEGSKA (reference sequence). The CDR3 is CRATHQNYNEQFF. In DNA, the CDR3 is TGCAGAGCAACGCACCAGAATTACAATGAGCAGTTCTTC.

V gene TRBV6-5 combines with J gene TRBJ2-6, with 8 bases lining up with TRBD1. V was pared by 3 bases and J by 2 bases, with 6 bases of the junction left unmatched. This CDR3 is 17 amino acids long. Germline V CDR1 and CDR2: MNHEY, SVGAGI. The CDR3 loop reads CASSYVRGRTGANVLTF. The CDR3 DNA sequence: TGTGCCAGCAGTTATGTCAGGGGGCGGACTGGGGCCAACGTCCTGACTTTC.

This clonotype was observed a few times. The genes are TRBV29-1 and TRBJ2-1; possible D gene TRBD1, 5 bases. Germline CDR1 reads SQVTM; CDR2 reads ANQGSEA. CDR3 size: 12 residues. V was pared by 0 bases and J by 12 bases, with 12 bases between. The CDR3 is CSVEDTTVGQFF. DNA of the CDR3: TGCAGCGTTGAAGATACGACAGTTGGGCAGTTCTTC.

The CDR3 DNA follows: TGTGCCAGCAGCCACCGGGACCGCTTAGCCTACGAGCAGTACTTC. It codes for CASSHRDRLAYEQYF. The chain employs TRBV4-2 and TRBJ2-7; either TRBD1 or TRBD2 may supply D (5 bases each). The germline V gene has CDR1 LGHNA and CDR2 YNFKEQ. The CDR3 runs 15 residues. Deletions cut 3 bases from V and 2 bases from J, with 14 bases between.

The sample holds a few counts of this clonotype. This chain joins TRBV4-3 and TRBJ2-7; D call uncertain. This CDR3 has 13 residues. CDR1 is LGHNA, CDR2 YSLEER, per germline. Deletions cut 4 bases from V and 7 bases from J, with 14 bases between. The CDR3 here is CASSRKLMGEQYF. CDR3 in DNA: TGCGCCAGCAGCCGAAAGTTGATGGGGGAGCAGTACTTC.

This clonotype was counted a few times. The CDR3 DNA sequence: TGTGCCAGCAGCTTAGTACGGACATCAGATACGCAGTATTTT. It encodes CASSLVRTSDTQYF. The V gene is TRBV7-2, the J gene TRBJ2-3; D is possibly TRBD1 (5 bases). V gave up 1 base and J gave up 4 bases, with 9 bases separating them. This CDR3 region has 14 residues. Germline V CDR1 and CDR2: SGHTA, FQGNSA.

The genes are TRBV18 and TRBJ2-1; D might be TRBD2 (6 bases). The V gene lost 3 bases and the J gene lost 0 bases, with 9 bases spanning the gap. The germline gives CDR1 KGHSH, CDR2 LQKENI. CDR3 length: 15 amino acids. The CDR3 spells CASSPDYNSYNEQFF. CDR3 DNA: TGTGCCAGCTCACCGGACTACAACTCCTACAATGAGCAGTTCTTC.

This clonotype has more than one count but fewer than ten. V is TRBV7-2 and J is TRBJ1-2; TRBD1 is a possible D gene (6 bases). The CDR3 contains 14 residues. CDR1 SGHTA and CDR2 FQGNSA come from the germline V gene. Trimming removed 5 bases at V and 4 bases at J, with 14 bases between. CDR3: CASSARTESYGYTF. The CDR3 DNA sequence: TGTGCCAGCAGCGCTCGGACAGAGAGCTATGGCTACACCTTC.

This chain uses TRBV27 with TRBJ1-1, with D perhaps TRBD1 (5 bases). The V end was cut by 3 bases, the J end by 4 bases, with 12 bases between. The CDR3 length is 14 residues. Per the germline V gene, CDR1 is MNHEY and CDR2 is SMNVEV (reference sequence). The CDR3 loop reads CASSLGPGVTEAFF. CDR3 in DNA: TGTGCCAGCAGTTTGGGACCTGGGGTCACTGAAGCTTTCTTT.

This chain uses TRBV25-1 with TRBJ1-6; D is ambiguous. The ends were cut back, 3 bases at V and 6 bases at J, with 6 bases in the middle. The CDR3 extends over 13 amino acids. Germline V CDR1 and CDR2: MGHDK, SYGVNS. The CDR3 sequence is CASSESVNSPLHF. CDR3 coding DNA: TGTGCCAGCAGTGAGTCCGTTAATTCACCCCTCCACTTT.

This clonotype showed up just a few times. The chain combines TRBV4-3 with TRBJ2-3, with 15 bases fitting TRBD2. Germline values: CDR1 LGHNA, CDR2 YSLEER. With 0 bases clipped from V and 4 bases from J, the junction kept 11 bases outside the gene matches. This CDR3 has 20 amino acids. The CDR3 nucleotides are TGCGCCAGCAGCCAAGAGCCGGGACTAGCGGGGGGACCTCCGGCAGATACGCAGTATTTT. It specifies CASSQEPGLAGGPPADTQYF.

This chain uses TRBV6-2 or TRBV6-3 with TRBJ2-7, with TRBD1 identical over 7 bases. Per germline, CDR1 MNHEY and CDR2 SVGEGT. The trim removed 7 bases at V and 7 bases at J, leaving 13 bases unmatched. The CDR3 loop spans 14 amino acids. The CDR3 sequence: CASKGPKTGREQYF. DNA of the CDR3: TGTGCCAGCAAGGGTCCCAAGACAGGGCGGGAGCAGTACTTC.

Turning to this clonotype: Mismatch with germline at one junction end may stem from a read error. This chain joins TRBV28 and TRBJ1-2, with 8 bases that match TRBD1. Germline values: CDR1 MDHEN, CDR2 SYDVKM. The CDR3 loop spans 15 amino acids. In nucleotides, the CDR3 is TGTGCCAGCGGAGAGACAGGGGCGATTAACTATGACTACACCTTC. Its translation: CASGETGAINYDYTF.

This clonotype was picked up a small number of times. The chain couples TRBV27 to TRBJ2-3; 11 bases are a match to TRBD2. In germline, CDR1 is MNHEY, CDR2 SMNVEV (reference sequence). The CDR3 loop spans 17 amino acids. With V trimmed by 4 bases and J by 4 bases, 10 bases remained unmatched. The CDR3 nucleotides are TGTGCCAGCAGTTCAACAAGACTAGCGGGGTTCTCAGATACGCAGTATTTT. Its protein product is CASSSTRLAGFSDTQYF.

This chain joins TRBV18 and TRBJ2-3; 8 bases are a match to TRBD2. The trim removed 3 bases at V and 4 bases at J, leaving 9 bases unmatched. This CDR3 region has 16 residues. The germline gives CDR1 KGHSH, CDR2 LQKENI. The CDR3 is CASSPTGGALSDTQYF. CDR3 DNA sequence: TGTGCCAGCTCACCCACCGGGGGGGCCTTATCAGATACGCAGTATTTT.

The J gene is TRBJ2-1, the V gene TRBV20-1, with D perhaps matching TRBD1 or TRBD2 (5 bases each). The CDR3 is made up of 15 amino acids. CDR1 is DFQATT, CDR2 SNEGSKA, per germline (reference sequence). V was pared by 1 base and J by 0 bases, with 10 bases between. CDR3 protein: CSARAGRVSYNEQFF. CDR3 bases: TGCAGTGCTAGAGCGGGACGGGTCTCCTACAATGAGCAGTTCTTC.

This rearrangement joins TRBV27 to TRBJ2-5, with 8 bases fitting TRBD1. This CDR3 region has 17 residues. CDR1 is MNHEY, CDR2 SMNVEV, per germline (reference sequence). The junction had 14 bases not matched to a gene; V was cut back by 4 bases and J by 4 bases. CDR3 nucleotides: TGTGCCAGCAGTTCGCCAAAGGGGACAGGAGGGGTAGAGACCCAGTACTTC. Encoded protein: CASSSPKGTGGVETQYF.